Below are 27 T cell receptor beta chains sequenced from a single sample in a study of blood T cells in healthy people across ages (dated by TCRdb to the mid-2010s). Library generation was performed with 5' RACE. Sequencing was performed on an Illumina HiSeq 2500. The second PCR ran for roughly 7 to 11 cycles and used a J-beta primer mix along with a sample-barcoded 5' primer. TCRdb reran the public reads through fastp at Q25 and MiXCR, keeping productive beta chains. Rows with one shared CDR3 protein collapse into an entry with the most common genes and DNA. In all, the sample holds some 1.6 million distinct CDR3 sequences, and about 35% of those were seen once. In total, the top ten clones hold about 11% of the sample. Sequenced material: blood. The receptor set was obtained from a woman aged 25-40 years in good health.

This clonotype has only a few counts. This chain connects TRBV7-9 to TRBJ1-1; TRBD1 matches at 7 bases. The CDR3 is made up of 15 amino acids. Germline CDR1 is SEHNR and CDR2 is FQNEAQ (reference sequence). Trimming cost V 1 base and J 4 bases; bases outside gene matches: 6. The chain's CDR3 is CASSLGQGSSTEAFF. The CDR3 region has the DNA TGTGCCAGCAGCTTAGGACAGGGTTCGAGCACTGAAGCTTTCTTT.

This clonotype came up a few times. The chain carries TRBV2 and TRBJ1-1; no clear D. Germline V gives CDR1 SNHLY, CDR2 FYNNEI. V was cut by 1 base and J by 11 bases, with 8 bases left in between. This CDR3 has 11 residues. This CDR3 reads CASSEEGRAFF. The CDR3 bases are TGTGCCAGCAGTGAAGAAGGTCGCGCTTTCTTT.

The V call is TRBV11-2, the J call TRBJ2-3; D may be TRBD1 or TRBD2 (5 bases each). The V end lost 4 bases, the J end lost 2 bases, and 16 bases lay between the germline ends. CDR3 length: 16 residues. Germline V gene sequence: CDR1 SGHAT, CDR2 FQNNGV. As DNA, the CDR3 is TGTGCCAGCAGCTCCCGGTTGAGGGGAGCCACAGATACGCAGTATTTT. It codes for CASSSRLRGATDTQYF.

This clonotype has a count of ten or more. The rearrangement links TRBV4-1 to TRBJ2-5; D gene ambiguous. The CDR3 is 14 residues long. Deletions cut 1 base from V and 5 bases from J, with 11 bases between. Germline V gene data show CDR1 as MGHRA and CDR2 as YSYEKL. CDR3 amino acids: CASSQVPPAETQYF. In DNA form, the CDR3 reads TGCGCCAGCAGCCAAGTCCCCCCGGCGGAGACCCAGTACTTC.

The sample holds a few counts of this clonotype. The chain uses TRBV6-6 and TRBJ1-1; no definite D call. This CDR3 contains 12 residues. V was trimmed by 6 bases and J by 0 bases, leaving 5 bases between them. The germline V gene has CDR1 MNHNY and CDR2 SVGAGI (reference sequence). CDR3 residues: CASRTMNTEAFF. The DNA for the CDR3 is TGTGCCAGCAGAACAATGAACACTGAAGCTTTCTTT.

The chain employs TRBV3-1 and TRBJ1-1; perhaps TRBD1 as D (6 bases). Germline V gene lookup returns CDR1 LGHDT and CDR2 YNNKEL (reference sequence). The length of the CDR3 is 18 residues. Trimming stripped 0 bases from V and 1 base from J, with 18 bases between. CDR3 nucleotides: TGTGCCAGCAGCCAAGACCCCCACAGGGAATGGAGGAACACTGAAGCTTTCTTT. Translating it yields CASSQDPHREWRNTEAFF.

This clonotype showed up just a few times. The V gene is TRBV12-3 or TRBV12-4, the J gene TRBJ2-1; 9 bases fit TRBD1. The trim removed 7 bases at V and 4 bases at J, leaving 8 bases unmatched. This CDR3 spans 15 amino acids. In DNA, the CDR3 is TGTGCCAGCAATGATGTGACAGGGGGATACAATGAGCAGTTCTTC. This sequence encodes CASNDVTGGYNEQFF.

The V call is TRBV3-1, the J call TRBJ2-7; TRBD2 matches at 14 bases. Trimming took 8 bases from V and 6 from J; bases not matched to a gene: 24. The CDR3 loop spans 20 amino acids. The germline V gene has CDR1 LGHDT and CDR2 YNNKEL (reference sequence). CDR3 nucleotide sequence: TGTGCCAGCGCAACATTAACCGGGACTAGCGGGAGCGATACCTACCGCGAGCAGTACTTC. It codes for CASATLTGTSGSDTYREQYF.

This clonotype was counted many times. V usage is TRBV4-1 and J usage is TRBJ2-3; 8 bases align to TRBD1. V lost 8 bases, J lost 5 bases, and 12 bases stayed unmatched. CDR3 length: 15 residues. Germline V gene lookup returns CDR1 MGHRA and CDR2 YSYEKL. CDR3 in amino acids: CASLREQGAVDTQYF. In DNA form, the CDR3 reads TGCGCCAGCCTCCGTGAGCAGGGGGCCGTAGATACGCAGTATTTT.

The V call is TRBV20-1, the J call TRBJ2-1, with D unresolved. This CDR3 contains 15 residues. V dropped 3 bases and J dropped 4 bases, with 16 bases sitting between them. Germline-derived CDR1 and CDR2 are DFQATT and SNEGSKA (reference sequence). CDR3 in DNA: TGCAGTGCTAGGGAAGGTTCGACGCATTACAATGAGCAGTTCTTC. Translated: CSAREGSTHYNEQFF.

This clonotype has only a few counts. V and J are TRBV18 and TRBJ1-2; D gene unclear. V was shortened by 0 bases and J by 13 bases, with 12 bases between the two germline ends. There are 12 residues in the CDR3. Per the germline V gene, CDR1 is KGHSH and CDR2 is LQKENI. CDR3 nucleotide sequence: TGTGCCAGCTCACCACCTACGGCACTCACCACCTTC. Translated: CASSPPTALTTF.

The V gene is TRBV28, the J gene TRBJ2-1, with 9 bases lining up with TRBD2. The CDR3 has 16 residues. CDR1 is MDHEN and CDR2 is SYDVKM in the germline V gene. The ends lost 3 bases at V and 12 bases at J; junction bases unmatched: 15. The CDR3 loop reads CASSFNVGLAGKRQFF. In nucleotides, the CDR3 is TGTGCCAGCAGTTTTAATGTTGGGCTAGCGGGAAAGCGGCAGTTCTTC.

A remark on this clonotype: Mismatch with germline at one junction end may stem from a read error. This chain uses TRBV5-5 with TRBJ2-3, with 7 bases identical to TRBD1. The germline V gene has CDR1 SGHKS and CDR2 YYEKEE (reference sequence). The CDR3 is made up of 18 amino acids. The CDR3 coding sequence is TGTGTCAGCAGCTTGGGGACAGCTCTCTTCCAAGAATGGGGCGCGCAGTATTTT. Protein: CVSSLGTALFQEWGAQYF.

Note on this clonotype: It may be a read error: a sequence one base away is much more abundant. This chain links TRBV29-1 with TRBJ2-5, with 10 positions matching TRBD2. The CDR3 runs to 14 residues. Per germline, CDR1 SQVTM and CDR2 ANQGSEA. The CDR3: CSAEVGLAQETQYF. The DNA of the CDR3 is TGCAGCGCTGAAGTGGGACTAGCGCAAGAGACCCAGTACTTC.

This clonotype occurred a few times. The CDR3 sequence is CSASTSGGLGETQYF. The CDR3 nucleotides read TGCAGTGCTTCGACTAGCGGGGGCCTAGGAGAGACCCAGTACTTC. The rearrangement joins TRBV20-1 to TRBJ2-5; 12 bases align to TRBD2. Germline V gene lookup returns CDR1 DFQATT and CDR2 SNEGSKA (reference sequence). The CDR3 sequence is 15 residues long. J was trimmed by 4 bases and V by 5 bases; bases with no gene match: 8.

The V and J genes are TRBV24-1 and TRBJ2-3; TRBD2 matches at 7 bases. Per germline, CDR1 KGHDR and CDR2 SFDVKD. The junction had 2 bases not matched to a gene; V was cut back by 4 bases and J by 2 bases. The length of the CDR3 is 14 residues. The CDR3: CATSEGLPTDTQYF. The CDR3 nucleotides read TGTGCCACCAGTGAGGGACTACCCACAGATACGCAGTATTTT.

The CDR3 DNA is TGTGCCAGCAGCCCCGGACTAGCGATTCCAGATACGCAGTATTTT. It encodes CASSPGLAIPDTQYF. The chain combines TRBV7-9 with TRBJ2-3; 9 bases agree with TRBD2. The length of the CDR3 is 15 residues. Germline V gene sequence: CDR1 SEHNR, CDR2 FQNEAQ (reference sequence). Germline trimming cut 5 bases from V and 4 bases from J; bases unmatched to any gene: 7.

The chain carries TRBV7-3 and TRBJ2-2, with 11 bases fitting TRBD1. V trimming: 4 bases; J trimming: 4 bases; junction bases outside the gene matches: 5. This CDR3 is built from 16 residues. Per germline, CDR1 SGHTA and CDR2 FQGTGA. The CDR3 spells CASSSPGTGGTGELFF. As DNA, the CDR3 is TGTGCCAGCAGCTCGCCCGGGACAGGGGGCACCGGGGAGCTGTTTTTT.

About this clonotype: A read error may be the cause here, since a much bigger clone is one base away. This rearrangement joins TRBV29-1 to TRBJ2-1; 7 nucleotides line up with TRBD2. The V gene's germline CDR1 is SQVTM and CDR2 ANQGSEA. The ends lost 6 bases at V and 3 bases at J; junction bases unmatched: 8. This CDR3 region has 14 residues. The CDR3 protein is CSVERASGYNEQFF. CDR3 DNA sequence: TGCAGCGTGGAGAGGGCTAGCGGCTACAATGAGCAGTTCTTC.

This chain links TRBV2 with TRBJ1-6; maybe TRBD1 (5 bases). The ends were cut back, 4 bases at V and 9 bases at J, with 10 bases in the middle. Germline CDR1 SNHLY, CDR2 FYNNEI. The CDR3 has 13 amino acids. In nucleotides, the CDR3 is TGTGCCAGCAGTGGCAGGGAACTTTCACCCCTCCACTTT. This gives the protein CASSGRELSPLHF. The whole variable domain, filled in from reference TRBV2 and TRBJ1-6, reads EPEVTQTPSHQVTQMGQEVILRCVPISNHLYFYWYRQILGQKVEFLVSFYNNEISEKSEIFDDQFSVERPDGSNFTLKIRSTKLEDSAMYFCASSGRELSPLHFGNGTRLTVT.

A few counts support this clonotype. V and J are TRBV2 and TRBJ2-7, with TRBD2 identical over 9 bases. Trimming cost V 8 bases and J 1 base; bases outside gene matches: 3. The germline CDR1 and CDR2 sequences are SNHLY and FYNNEI. The CDR3 is made up of 13 amino acids. The CDR3 DNA reads as TGTGCCAGCGGAGCGGGAGGATCCTACGAGCAGTACTTC. Protein sequence: CASGAGGSYEQYF.

In this sample, this clonotype turned up once. The chain joins TRBV11-2 to TRBJ2-7; D unclear. Germline CDR1 reads SGHAT; CDR2 reads FQNNGV. This CDR3 has 14 residues. V lost 4 bases and J 4 bases, leaving 14 bases between the germline ends. The CDR3 region is CASSSPQQVYEQYF. In DNA form, the CDR3 reads TGTGCCAGCAGCTCCCCCCAGCAGGTGTACGAGCAGTACTTC.

The genes are TRBV5-6 and TRBJ1-1, with D perhaps matching TRBD1 (5 bases). Trimming pared 0 bases from V and 8 bases from J, leaving 14 bases between. The CDR3 loop spans 14 amino acids. The V gene's germline CDR1 is SGHDT and CDR2 YYEEEE. As DNA, the CDR3 is TGTGCCAGCAGCTTGGCGGTAGGGGCCGGAGAAGCTTTCTTT. It specifies CASSLAVGAGEAFF.

With respect to this clonotype: Relative to the germline gene, one junction end is altered; a read error may explain this. This chain uses TRBV20-1 with TRBJ2-3, with 8 bases aligning to TRBD2. The CDR3 totals 16 residues. Per germline, CDR1 DFQATT and CDR2 SNEGSKA (reference sequence). The CDR3 region has the DNA TGCAGTGCTCGATCCCCGGGACTAGAGGACACAGATGCGCAGTATTTT. It codes for CSARSPGLEDTDAQYF.

This clonotype appeared many times. In nucleotides, the CDR3 is TGTGCCAGCAGCTTAGGGAGCGGGGGAGCTTACGAGCAGTACTTC. Amino acids: CASSLGSGGAYEQYF. The chain joins TRBV7-6 to TRBJ2-7, with 8 bases identical to TRBD2. The length of the CDR3 is 15 residues. V gave up 1 base and J gave up 4 bases; unmatched junction bases: 6. Germline V gives CDR1 SGHVS, CDR2 FNYEAQ.

The chain is built from TRBV12-3 or TRBV12-4 and TRBJ2-2; D is unresolved. V lost 4 bases to trimming and J lost 4 bases, with 19 bases between them. The CDR3 extends over 17 amino acids. The CDR3 reads CASSSRTVAASTGELFF. CDR3 coding DNA: TGTGCCAGCAGTTCCCGCACGGTGGCAGCAAGCACCGGGGAGCTGTTTTTT.

The chain couples TRBV4-2 to TRBJ2-4; TRBD1 or TRBD2 may be the D gene (5 bases each). This CDR3 spans 15 amino acids. V lost 2 bases to trimming and J lost 5 bases, with 13 bases between them. Germline lookup yields CDR1 LGHNA and CDR2 YNFKEQ. CDR3 in amino acids: CASSQSRGPENIQYF. In DNA, the CDR3 is TGTGCCAGCAGCCAATCGAGGGGCCCTGAAAACATTCAGTACTTC.